These 13 T cell receptor beta chains were all obtained from the same sample, sequenced in a study of sequential checkpoint blockade in melanoma. Treatment meaning: randomized to nivolumab then ipilimumab (arm A) or the reverse (arm B). Assay used: immunoSEQ multiplex PCR; TCRdb lists only in-frame clones, some missing. The sample consists of 37,000 or so clones, roughly 32% of them appearing once. The material sequenced was tumor tissue (inferred from file names), taken from a patient given nivolumab and ipilimumab in sequence. The receptors stem from a human donor with melanoma.

The rearrangement uses TRBV19 and TRBJ2-3; D perhaps matches TRBD2 (5 bases). The CDR3 loop spans 12 amino acids. The V end was cut by 7 bases, the J end by 6 bases, with 11 bases between. In germline, CDR1 is LNHDA, CDR2 SQIVND (reference sequence). CDR3 nucleotides: TGTGCCAGTAAAAGACGGGGTGATACGCAGTATTTT. This codes for CASKRRGDTQYF.

The chain is built from TRBV28 and TRBJ2-1; weak D call: TRBD1 (6 bases). The CDR3 extends over 13 amino acids. Deletions cut 5 bases from V and 7 bases from J, with 12 bases between. Germline V gene sequence: CDR1 MDHEN, CDR2 SYDVKM. The CDR3 DNA is TGTGCCAGCAGTACCTACAGGGTAAATGAGCAGTTCTTC. Encoded protein: CASSTYRVNEQFF.

This clone was seen a handful of times. The V call is TRBV30, the J call TRBJ1-3, with D possibly TRBD1 on 6 matching bases. The V gene's germline CDR1 is GTSNPN and CDR2 SVGIG (reference sequence). This CDR3 has 15 amino acids. Trimming removed 3 bases at V and 2 bases at J, with 14 bases between. CDR3 sequence (DNA): TGTGCCTGGAGACCCCAGGGGAGGACTGGAAACACCATATATTTT. The encoded protein is CAWRPQGRTGNTIYF.

The genes are TRBV9 and TRBJ1-2; D unresolved. Trimming cost V 5 bases and J 7 bases, with 21 bases left between them. The CDR3 runs to 15 residues. CDR1 SGDLS and CDR2 YYNGEE come from the germline V gene. CDR3 DNA: TGTGCCAGCAGTGGGGAAGGAAGGGTAACGGCTGGCTACACCTTC. This codes for CASSGEGRVTAGYTF.

The chain employs TRBV18 and TRBJ2-7; 12 nucleotides line up with TRBD1. The CDR3 covers 14 residues. Germline loops: CDR1 KGHSH, CDR2 LQKENI. V lost 5 bases to trimming and J lost 5 bases; unmatched junction nucleotides: 4. The CDR3, as DNA: TGTGCCAGCTCAACCGGGACAGGGGGCAACGAGCAGTACTTC. It translates to CASSTGTGGNEQYF.

This clone has a handful of counts. This chain joins TRBV30 and TRBJ1-2; D is unclear. Germline V lookup: CDR1 GTSNPN, CDR2 SVGIG (reference sequence). Trimming shortened V by 0 bases and J by 4 bases, and 3 bases separated the two germline ends. CDR3 size: 11 residues. The CDR3 nucleotides read TGTGCCTGGAGTGTAAGCTATGGCTACACCTTC. Its translation is CAWSVSYGYTF.

This chain uses TRBV5-1 with TRBJ2-3, with 7 positions matching TRBD2. V gave up 5 bases and J gave up 7 bases; unmatched junction bases: 10. Germline V lookup: CDR1 SGHRS, CDR2 YFSETQ. This CDR3 has 14 residues. CDR3 loop: CASRARGSGNTQYF. In DNA form, the CDR3 reads TGCGCCAGCAGGGCCCGCGGGAGCGGAAATACGCAGTATTTT.

The chain has TRBV11-3 and TRBJ2-5; 10 bases are shared with TRBD1. The CDR3 is made up of 15 amino acids. The germline gives CDR1 SGHNT, CDR2 YENEEA. Trimming cost V 1 base and J 2 bases; bases outside gene matches: 1. CDR3: CASSLGGQGQETQYF. Written as DNA, the CDR3 is TGTGCCAGCAGCTTAGGGGGACAGGGGCAAGAGACCCAGTACTTC. The variable domain in full, completed from reference TRBV11-3 and TRBJ2-5, reads EAGVVQSPRYKIIEKKQPVAFWCNPISGHNTLYWYLQNLGQGPELLIRYENEEAVDDSQLPKDRFSAERLKGVDSTLKIQPAELGDSAVYLCASSLGGQGQETQYFGPGTRLLVL.

There are a few counts of this clone. The chain has TRBV9 and TRBJ2-1; maybe TRBD2 (5 bases). The ends were cut back, 0 bases at V and 5 bases at J, with 12 bases in the middle. This CDR3 spans 15 amino acids. Germline assignment: CDR1 SGDLS and CDR2 YYNGEE. The CDR3 reads CASSVGSGVNNEQFF. The CDR3 bases are TGTGCCAGCAGCGTAGGGAGCGGAGTAAACAATGAGCAGTTCTTC.

The chain couples TRBV11-3 to TRBJ2-7; TRBD1 agrees at 9 bases. After removal of 3 bases from V and 3 bases from J, the junction contained 9 bases not matched to a gene. The germline V gene encodes CDR1 SGHNT and CDR2 YENEEA. This CDR3 has 16 residues. The CDR3 nucleotides are TGTGCCAGCAGCTTGGAGCCGGGACAGGGAAACTACGAGCAGTACTTC. This gives the protein CASSLEPGQGNYEQYF.

This clone was picked up a small number of times. The chain carries TRBV1 and TRBJ2-1; the table's TRBD2 call for D was not verified on the DNA. TRBV1 is annotated as a pseudogene. The length of the CDR3 is 13 residues. CDR3 in amino acids: CASSQDSEAQQFF. In DNA, the CDR3 is TGCGCCAGCAGCCAAGATTCGGAGGCCCAGCAGTTCTTC.

There are many counts of this clone. This chain joins TRBV9 and TRBJ2-7; perhaps TRBD2 as D (5 bases). Germline-derived CDR1 and CDR2 are SGDLS and YYNGEE. The germline V and J ends were trimmed by 0 bases and 0 bases, with 7 bases remaining between them. This CDR3 has 14 amino acids. The CDR3 sequence is CASSVGGSSYEQYF. As DNA, the CDR3 is TGTGCCAGCAGCGTAGGTGGGAGCTCCTACGAGCAGTACTTC.

This clone turned up a few times. The chain recombines TRBV11-3 with TRBJ2-2; 7 bases are shared with TRBD1. The V segment lost 4 bases and the J segment 7 bases; nucleotides outside the gene matches: 6. This CDR3 is 14 amino acids long. Per the germline V gene, CDR1 is SGHNT and CDR2 is YENEEA. This CDR3 reads CASSSRGYGGELFF. The CDR3 nucleotides are TGTGCCAGCAGCTCCAGGGGGTACGGCGGGGAGCTGTTTTTT.